This is a list of T cell receptor beta chains from one sample in a study of T cell repertoires in cytomegalovirus infection. MiXCR, run by TCRdb on the reads, gives a single entry per CDR3 protein. The data contain around 430,000 distinct CDR3 sequences, under 45% of them seen just once; the ten biggest clones take up about two fifths. Antigen specificity for these receptors is unknown. Source: cultured PBMCs, taken from culture after CMV antigen stimulation. Receptors were obtained from a human donor in good health (CMV status not recorded). Some clones in this sample may be carry-over from other donors' samples. Both conserved end residues are part of each CDR3. D genes are given only for firm matches. Some rows have no size entry. The others give once, few or many, or a class for an expanded clone.

clone_size j_call d_call v_call cdr3_nt cdr3_aa
- TRBJ2-7 - TRBV4-2 TGTGCCAGCAGCCAAGATCTTGGGCTTGGGGAGCAGTACTTC CASSQDLGLGEQYF
- TRBJ1-2 - TRBV7-2 TGTGCCAGCAGCTTAAGGAGCCTATCACTCGGCTACACCTTC CASSLRSLSLGYTF
few TRBJ2-3 TRBD1 TRBV6-1 TGTGCCAGCAGTGAAAGGGGGCCGGGGGATACGCAGTATTTT CASSERGPGDTQYF
few TRBJ2-7 TRBD1 TRBV7-9 TGTGCCAGCAGCCCCCCGGGACAGGGGGCCTACGAGCAGTACTTC CASSPPGQGAYEQYF
few TRBJ1-5 - TRBV12-5 TGTGCTAGTGGTTTGTTCCCCACGACCCTTTTGGCAAATCAGCCCCAGCATTTT CASGLFPTTLLANQPQHF
- TRBJ2-3 - TRBV20-1 TGCAGTGCAATAAGACTCGCGGGCGATACGCAGTATTTT CSAIRLAGDTQYF
- TRBJ2-1 - TRBV2 TGTGCCAGCAGTGAATTGTTGAGGGGGCTAGGCGGGAGTATCTACAATGAGCAGTTCTTC CASSELLRGLGGSIYNEQFF
- TRBJ1-5 - TRBV27 TGTGCCAGCAGACATGACAGTAACAATCAGCCCCAGCATTTT CASRHDSNNQPQHF
- TRBJ2-1 TRBD2 TRBV20-1 TGCAGTGCTAGACCACCGGGACTAGCGGGATCGAGTGAGCAGTTCTTC CSARPPGLAGSSEQFF
- TRBJ2-1 - TRBV10-3 TGTGCCATCAGAGGTGGGGAGAAGCAGTTCTTC CAIRGGEKQFF
few TRBJ2-2 TRBD1 TRBV19 TGTGCCAGTAGTATAGCGGGGACAGGGATTTCCACCGGGGAGCTGTTTTTT CASSIAGTGISTGELFF
- TRBJ2-5 - TRBV7-2 TGTGCCAGCAGCTTAGCGCATGGAGAGACCCAGTACTTC CASSLAHGETQYF
- TRBJ1-4 TRBD1 TRBV5-1 TGCGCCAGCAGCGGGGGACAGGGGGGTGAAAAACTGTTTTTT CASSGGQGGEKLFF
- TRBJ1-1 TRBD1 TRBV19 TGTGCCAGTAACCAGGACAGGGCCACTGAAGCTTTCTTT CASNQDRATEAFF
few TRBJ1-2 - TRBV7-9 TGTGCCAGCAGCTTAACGGGGCTGGGCTACACCTTC CASSLTGLGYTF
- TRBJ2-3 TRBD2 TRBV6-5 TGTGCCAGCAGTTACTCTCTTCTGGGGGGGGGTGATACGCAGTATTTT CASSYSLLGGGDTQYF
few TRBJ2-1 - TRBV7-2 TGTGCCAGCAGCCCCCGGGCGGATGGAGGTGATGAGCAGTTCTTC CASSPRADGGDEQFF
once TRBJ1-2 TRBD1 TRBV6-2/TRBV6-3 TGTGCCAGCAGTTACTCGAGACAGGGCGGCTACACCTTC CASSYSRQGGYTF
- TRBJ1-1 - TRBV7-6 TGTGCCAGCAGCTCCAAACTGAGGACGGTCTCGAACACTGAAGCTTTCTTT CASSSKLRTVSNTEAFF
few TRBJ1-2 - TRBV7-2 TGTGCCAGCAGCTTGATAAATAACTATGGCTACACCTTC CASSLINNYGYTF
- TRBJ2-7 - TRBV20-1 TGCAGTGCTCCTACTAGGACTACCACCGGGGAGCAGTACTTC CSAPTRTTTGEQYF
- TRBJ2-1 TRBD2 TRBV6-6 TGTGCCAGCAGCCAGCGGGGGTTAGGGGGTGAGCAGTTCTTC CASSQRGLGGEQFF
once TRBJ2-7 TRBD2 TRBV7-2 TGTGCCGGCAGCCCCGGGACTAGCGGGTACTACGAGCAGTACTTC CAGSPGTSGYYEQYF
- TRBJ1-2 - TRBV4-1 TGCGCCAGCAGCCACAGGGAAGGGGTGGGCTATGGCTACACCTTC CASSHREGVGYGYTF
many TRBJ1-4 - TRBV7-2 TGTGCCAGCAGCACCAGGACAGCCTCGGTGGGAAAACTGTTTTTT CASSTRTASVGKLFF
- TRBJ2-3 - TRBV12-3/TRBV12-4 TGTGCCAGCTGGGACCCCCTCCAAGGCCCCGCCCCAGATACGCAGTATTTT CASWDPLQGPAPDTQYF
few TRBJ1-4 - TRBV4-2 TGTGCCAGCAGCTCAGAAGGGTGGGGCACTAATGAAAAACTGTTTTTT CASSSEGWGTNEKLFF
- TRBJ1-2 - TRBV7-9 TGTGCCAGCAGCTTATTTCAGAACGAGGCTAACTATGGCTACACCTTC CASSLFQNEANYGYTF
- TRBJ1-1 TRBD1 TRBV2 TGTGCCAGCAGTGTCGTGTTGGCCGGGACAGGGGTGGAGTACACTGAAGCTTTCTTT CASSVVLAGTGVEYTEAFF
few TRBJ2-1 TRBD2 TRBV7-2 TGTGCCAGCAGCGCTCCCTTGGGCGGGAGCAACAATGAGCAGTTCTTC CASSAPLGGSNNEQFF
- TRBJ1-5 TRBD1 TRBV19 TGTGCCAGTAGTATAAGGGGGCATCGGGGGGCGACGCCCCAGCATTTT CASSIRGHRGATPQHF
- TRBJ2-7 TRBD2 TRBV7-2 TGTGCCAGCAGCCCCCAGCCTAGCGGGAGTTCGGGCGAGCAGTACTTC CASSPQPSGSSGEQYF
- TRBJ2-7 TRBD2 TRBV12-3/TRBV12-4 TGTGCCAGCAGTCCCGCGGGGGGGGCGAGCTCCTACGAGCAGTACTTC CASSPAGGASSYEQYF
few TRBJ2-3 TRBD2 TRBV12-3/TRBV12-4 TGTGCCAGCAGTCTCGAGAGTAGCGGGAGTTTTAAGCAGTATTTT CASSLESSGSFKQYF
- TRBJ2-1 - TRBV6-2/TRBV6-3 TGTGCCAGCAGCTCCACTAACAATGAGCAGTTCTTC CASSSTNNEQFF
- TRBJ1-5 - TRBV6-2/TRBV6-3 TGTGCCAGCAGATGGGCAGCGACCAATCAGCCCCAGCATTTT CASRWAATNQPQHF
once TRBJ2-3 TRBD1 TRBV12-3/TRBV12-4 TGTGCCAGCAGTTTTTTTGGCAGGGGGTCGGATACGCAGTATTTT CASSFFGRGSDTQYF
- TRBJ1-3 TRBD1 TRBV9 TGTGCCAGCAGCGCCCCGAGGGGGCTTGTGCTTGGAAACACCATATATTTT CASSAPRGLVLGNTIYF
- TRBJ2-7 - TRBV28 TGTGCCATCGACCGGGGGGCTACCAGCTACGAGCAGTACTTC CAIDRGATSYEQYF
- TRBJ2-1 - TRBV7-6 TGTGCCAGCAGCTTAGCGCTCGGGGGGCGGTCTCTTTACAATGAGCAGTTCTTC CASSLALGGRSLYNEQFF
few TRBJ1-2 TRBD1 TRBV5-8 TGTGCCAGCAGCTTCCCAAGTGGACAGGGAAACTATGGCTACACCTTC CASSFPSGQGNYGYTF
- TRBJ2-5 - TRBV19 TGTGCCAGTAGTACCCGGACTGAGACCCAGTACTTC CASSTRTETQYF
- TRBJ1-6 TRBD1 TRBV2 TGTGCCAGCAGTGTTCTTGGGACAGATAATTCACCCCTCCACTTT CASSVLGTDNSPLHF